The entry that follows covers one T cell receptor (beta chain) sequence. Its matching antigen is unknown. A junction boundary mismatches the germline segment, possibly from a read error. Germline-derived CDR1 and CDR2 are SGHTA and FQGNSA. This CDR3 comprises 16 residues. Next came a second PCR, run for roughly 6 to 11 cycles, which used a sample-barcoded 5' primer along with a J-beta primer mix. TCRdb reanalysed the 5' RACE reads using MiXCR and keeps one entry per CDR3 protein. Of about 970,000 distinct CDR3 sequences listed, roughly 51% are singletons. The sample belongs to a study of blood T cells in healthy people across ages. Findings of the study overall: A strong correlation was found between TCR beta diversity and the percentage of naive T cells.

What was sequenced was blood. The TCR was taken from an older woman in good health. The chain joins TRBV7-2 to TRBJ2-1; 10 bases map to TRBD2. CDR3 sequence (DNA): TGTGCCAGCAGCTCAGGTAGCGGGAGGAACGACAAGGAGCAGTTCTTC. This encodes CASSSGSGRNDKEQFF. The full variable domain, in which reference TRBV7-2 and TRBJ2-1 provide the parts outside the CDR3, is GAGVSQSPSNKVTEKGKDVELRCDPISGHTALYWYRQSLGQGLEFLIYFQGNSAPDKSGLPSDRFSAERTGGSVSTLTIQRTQQEDSAVYLCASSSGSGRNDKEQFFGPGTRLTVL.